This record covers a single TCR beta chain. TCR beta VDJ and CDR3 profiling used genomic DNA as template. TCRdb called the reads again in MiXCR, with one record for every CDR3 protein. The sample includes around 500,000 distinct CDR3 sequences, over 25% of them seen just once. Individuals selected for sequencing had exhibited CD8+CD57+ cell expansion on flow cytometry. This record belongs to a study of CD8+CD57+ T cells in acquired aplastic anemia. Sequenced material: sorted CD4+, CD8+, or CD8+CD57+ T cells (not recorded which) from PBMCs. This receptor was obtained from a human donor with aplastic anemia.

CDR3 amino acids: CASSYSSAGRDEAFF. CDR3 sequence (DNA): TGTGCCAGCAGTTACTCATCTGCCGGGCGCGATGAAGCTTTCTTT. The V and J genes are TRBV6-5 and TRBJ1-1; no firm D call. The CDR3 loop spans 15 amino acids. The V gene's germline CDR1 is MNHEY and CDR2 SVGAGI. The V gene lost 0 bases and the J gene lost 7 bases, with 15 bases spanning the gap.